The present T cell receptor beta chain was sequenced within a study of spatial heterogeneity in lung cancer. Study at large: Donation came from some 72 patients with untreated early-stage non-small cell lung cancer. Available follow-up PBMC samples, collected a median of roughly two years post-resection, were sequenced.

The CDR3 totals 14 residues. The V gene end was trimmed by 4 bases and the J gene end by 3 bases; junction bases not matched to a gene: 2. The table lists this clonotype with a few counts. Antigen: not known. TCRdb ran MiXCR on the 5' RACE reads and lists one entry per CDR3 protein. The sample yields 95,000 to 130,000 distinct CDR3 sequences, over 9% seen once. Study results and limitations: There were more appearances of ubiquitous expanded tumor TCRs in blood at resection than at follow-up.

Time point in this sample: blood at routine non-recurrence follow-up after resection. Sequencing of whole RNA from tumor, nontumor lung or frozen PBMC involved no sorting. The source was PBMCs, collected at follow-up. The TCR was taken from a male donor with early-stage non-small cell lung cancer. The J gene is TRBJ1-5, the V gene TRBV12-3 or TRBV12-4, with 8 bases identical to TRBD1. The CDR3 coding sequence is TGTGCCAGCAGTTGGACAGGGTACAATCAGCCCCAGCATTTT. It is translated as CASSWTGYNQPQHF.